These 27 T cell receptor beta chains were sequenced from one sample in a study of radiotherapy plus CTLA-4 blockade in lung cancer. Here immunoSEQ multiplex PCR was the method, and the copy in TCRdb shows in-frame clones only, minus some. The sample includes some 73,000 clones, over 65% of them seen just once. The sample was peripheral blood, taken from a patient treated with radiotherapy plus ipilimumab. These receptors were taken from a human donor with non-small cell lung cancer whose response to radiotherapy plus ipilimumab could not be evaluated.

This clone was counted between two and nine times. This chain uses TRBV6-5 with TRBJ1-2; D unclear. Germline V CDR1 and CDR2: MNHEY, SVGAGI. The CDR3 extends over 13 amino acids. Deletions cut 8 bases from V and 4 bases from J, with 14 bases between. The CDR3 coding sequence is TGTGCCAGCGAGAAGAACCTATTCTATGGCTACACCTTC. Its translation is CASEKNLFYGYTF.

V is TRBV5-5 and J is TRBJ2-7, with D perhaps matching TRBD2 (5 bases). Germline V gives CDR1 SGHKS, CDR2 YYEKEE (reference sequence). The CDR3 has 15 residues. V was trimmed by 0 bases and J by 4 bases, leaving 14 bases between them. CDR3 bases: TGTGCCAGCAGCTTGGACCCGGGGAGATATTACGAGCAGTACTTC. Residues: CASSLDPGRYYEQYF.

The table lists this clone with a few counts. The gene calls are TRBV7-9 and TRBJ1-6, with a tentative D call TRBD1 (5 bases). Germline CDR1 and CDR2: SEHNR and FQNEAQ (reference sequence). Trimming took 4 bases from V and 10 from J, leaving 14 bases between them. The CDR3 has 14 amino acids. The CDR3: CASSSFRRDSPLHF. The CDR3 DNA is TGTGCCAGCAGCTCTTTCAGGAGGGACTCACCCCTCCACTTT.

The chain recombines TRBV2 with TRBJ2-5; 11 bases agree with TRBD1. This CDR3 contains 15 residues. V was clipped by 6 bases and J by 5 bases; unmatched bases: 8. CDR1 and CDR2 from the germline V gene are SNHLY and FYNNEI. The CDR3 nucleotides read TGTGCCAGCAGGCCTGGACAGGGGGCCGGGGAGACCCAGTACTTC. This sequence encodes CASRPGQGAGETQYF.

V is TRBV30 and J is TRBJ1-6; TRBD1 matches 9 bases. Germline values: CDR1 GTSNPN, CDR2 SVGIG (reference sequence). This CDR3 contains 15 residues. The V segment lost 4 bases and the J segment 7 bases; nucleotides outside the gene matches: 8. DNA for the CDR3: TGTGCCTGGATACATAGGGACAGGGAAAATTCACCCCTCCACTTT. Its protein product is CAWIHRDRENSPLHF.

V is TRBV5-6 and J is TRBJ2-1; TRBD2 matches at 9 bases. The germline gives CDR1 SGHDT, CDR2 YYEEEE. The CDR3 extends over 17 amino acids. V trimming: 4 bases; J trimming: 1 base; junction bases outside the gene matches: 9. This chain's CDR3 is CASSNLWRGGSYNEQFF. The DNA for the CDR3 is TGTGCCAGCAGCAACTTGTGGCGGGGGGGGTCCTACAATGAGCAGTTCTTC.

The chain recombines TRBV5-1 with TRBJ1-1, with TRBD1 as a possible D gene (5 bases). Germline CDR1 is SGHRS and CDR2 is YFSETQ. CDR3 length: 15 amino acids. The ends were cut back, 0 bases at V and 1 base at J, with 10 bases in the middle. CDR3 sequence (DNA): TGCGCCAGCAGCTTGGAGTGGGGCTCGAACACTGAAGCTTTCTTT. It translates to CASSLEWGSNTEAFF.

The chain has TRBV30 and TRBJ1-2; no reliable D call. V shed 0 bases and J shed 10 bases, with 15 bases lying between them. From germline, CDR1 is GTSNPN and CDR2 SVGIG (reference sequence). This CDR3 has 13 amino acids. CDR3 bases: TGTGCCTGGAGTGTAGCGACCGAAACGACCTACACCTTC. Its protein product is CAWSVATETTYTF.

The V call is TRBV30, the J call TRBJ2-2; 10 nucleotides agree with TRBD2. J was trimmed by 5 bases and V by 0 bases; bases with no gene match: 6. In germline, CDR1 is GTSNPN, CDR2 SVGIG (reference sequence). The CDR3 extends over 16 amino acids. The CDR3 here is CAWSVLAGVLTGELFF. DNA of the CDR3: TGTGCCTGGAGTGTCCTAGCGGGAGTCCTAACCGGGGAGCTGTTTTTT.

V usage is TRBV7-9 and J usage is TRBJ2-1, with 15 positions matching TRBD2. The CDR3 length is 15 residues. Germline CDR1 is SEHNR and CDR2 is FQNEAQ (reference sequence). Trimming removed 4 bases from V and 6 bases from J; junction bases left unmatched: 1. The chain's CDR3 is CASSSGLAGGNEQFF. For the CDR3, the DNA is TGTGCCAGCAGCTCGGGACTAGCGGGAGGCAATGAGCAGTTCTTC.

This clone was detected once. The CDR3 sequence: CASGSTFTLYEQYF. The CDR3 region has the DNA TGTGCCAGCGGGTCGACATTCACCCTCTACGAGCAGTACTTC. The chain carries TRBV6-6 and TRBJ2-7; D is unclear. This CDR3 is built from 14 residues. Trimming shortened V by 8 bases and J by 3 bases, and 17 bases separated the two germline ends. CDR1 is MNHNY and CDR2 is SVGAGI in the germline V gene (reference sequence).

The rearrangement links TRBV5-4 to TRBJ2-5; possibly TRBD1 for D (6 bases). The ends were cut back, 1 base at V and 5 bases at J, with 9 bases in the middle. CDR3 length: 13 amino acids. Germline assignment: CDR1 SGHNT and CDR2 YYREEE (reference sequence). The CDR3 DNA reads as TGTGCCAGCAGCTTGCCAGGGGTGGAGACCCAGTACTTC. It translates to CASSLPGVETQYF.

The rearrangement joins TRBV6-1 to TRBJ1-2, with D tentatively TRBD1 (5 bases). Germline CDR1 is MNHNS and CDR2 is SASEGT. The length of the CDR3 is 12 residues. Trimming shortened V by 6 bases and J by 7 bases, and 12 bases separated the two germline ends. The CDR3 reads CASRRDWSGYTF. The CDR3 DNA follows: TGTGCCAGCAGGAGGGACTGGTCTGGCTACACCTTC.

This sequence joins TRBV27 and TRBJ2-7; TRBD1 agrees at 9 bases. Germline CDR1 MNHEY, CDR2 SMNVEV (reference sequence). The CDR3 runs to 15 residues. V lost 4 bases and J lost 2; bases outside the gene matches: 6. The CDR3 DNA sequence: TGTGCCAGCAGTTGGTCGGGGACAGGGACCTACGAGCAGTACTTC. Translated: CASSWSGTGTYEQYF.

The rearrangement uses TRBV7-9 and TRBJ2-7; D unclear. This CDR3 is 14 amino acids long. Trimming took off 5 bases at V and 0 bases at J, with 11 bases between the two ends. Germline CDR1 SEHNR, CDR2 FQNEAQ (reference sequence). The CDR3 sequence is CASSARLNSYEQYF. The DNA for the CDR3 is TGTGCCAGCAGCGCCCGACTGAACTCCTACGAGCAGTACTTC.

The chain links TRBV6-5 to TRBJ1-2; D is possibly TRBD1 (5 bases). Trimming shortened V by 6 bases and J by 6 bases, and 17 bases separated the two germline ends. The CDR3 contains 14 residues. The germline V gene has CDR1 MNHEY and CDR2 SVGAGI. The CDR3 here is CASRGDFLGNGYTF. The CDR3, as DNA: TGTGCCAGCAGAGGGGACTTTCTGGGGAATGGCTACACCTTC.

The chain recombines TRBV30 with TRBJ1-2; D might be TRBD1 (5 bases). Trimming left V 0 bases short and J 7 bases short, with 15 bases between. Germline V gene data show CDR1 as GTSNPN and CDR2 as SVGIG (reference sequence). The CDR3 totals 14 residues. CDR3 amino acids: CAWSVRAGGGGYTF. The CDR3 DNA reads as TGTGCCTGGAGTGTACGGGCAGGCGGGGGTGGCTACACCTTC.

This clone was seen just once. The chain is built from TRBV19 and TRBJ2-7; 8 bases align to TRBD1. CDR1 LNHDA and CDR2 SQIVND come from the germline V gene (reference sequence). The CDR3 length is 15 residues. J gave up 2 bases and V 2 bases, and 5 bases lay outside the gene matches. This CDR3 reads CASSIPRTGPYEQYF. CDR3 sequence (DNA): TGTGCCAGTAGTATACCCCGGACAGGGCCCTACGAGCAGTACTTC. Full variable domain (rest looked up from reference TRBV19 and TRBJ2-7): DGGITQSPKYLFRKEGQNVTLSCEQNLNHDAMYWYRQDPGQGLRLIYYSQIVNDFQKGDIAEGYSVSREKKESFPLTVTSAQKNPTAFYLCASSIPRTGPYEQYFGPGTRLTVT.

This clone was seen more than once but under ten times. The CDR3 DNA follows: TGTGCCAGCAACTCTCGGGACAGACAAGAGACCCAGTACTTC. Its translation is CASNSRDRQETQYF. The chain couples TRBV28 to TRBJ2-5; 7 bases line up with TRBD1. Trimming at V came to 7 bases and at J to 2 bases, leaving 7 bases not matched to a gene. CDR3 length: 14 amino acids. Per germline, CDR1 MDHEN and CDR2 SYDVKM.

This chain joins TRBV9 and TRBJ2-2; TRBD2 matches 9 bases. V was pared by 3 bases and J by 5 bases, with 11 bases of the junction left unmatched. Germline V gene data show CDR1 as SGDLS and CDR2 as YYNGEE. The CDR3 is 17 residues long. The chain's CDR3 is CASSANLAGAETGELFF. In DNA, the CDR3 is TGTGCCAGCAGCGCCAATTTAGCGGGAGCGGAAACCGGGGAGCTGTTTTTT.

This clone has a handful of counts. The chain links TRBV10-3 to TRBJ2-5, with unresolved D. Germline V gene sequence: CDR1 ENHRY, CDR2 SYGVKD. This CDR3 contains 16 residues. V was cut by 6 bases and J by 0 bases, with 17 bases left in between. For the CDR3, the DNA is TGTGCCATCAGCGAACTCTCACCTTCGTACCAAGAGACCCAGTACTTC. This gives the protein CAISELSPSYQETQYF.

CDR3 nucleotides: TGTGCCAGCAGCCCGGGACAGGGGATATACAATGAGCAGTTCTTC. It specifies CASSPGQGIYNEQFF. The chain recombines TRBV5-8 with TRBJ2-1, with TRBD1 matching over 10 bases. Germline V lookup: CDR1 SGHTS, CDR2 YDEGEE. J gave up 4 bases and V 4 bases, and 5 bases lay outside the gene matches. The CDR3 length is 15 residues.

The chain links TRBV6-1 to TRBJ1-1, with a weak D call TRBD1 (6 bases). Per germline, CDR1 MNHNS and CDR2 SASEGT. The CDR3 consists of 17 residues. V lost 2 bases to trimming and J lost 0 bases, with 16 bases between them. The CDR3 DNA reads as TGTGCCAGCAGTGAACGTCCGGGGGGCGGAATGAACACTGAAGCTTTCTTT. It encodes CASSERPGGGMNTEAFF.

The chain carries TRBV4-1 and TRBJ1-1; D is undetermined. Germline values: CDR1 MGHRA, CDR2 YSYEKL. With 0 bases removed from V and 3 bases from J, the gap between germline ends came to 11 bases. The CDR3 has 15 residues. DNA of the CDR3: TGCGCCAGCAGCCAAGATCCGGCGGGGTACACTGAAGCTTTCTTT. Its translation: CASSQDPAGYTEAFF.

The rearrangement uses TRBV28 and TRBJ1-4, with 9 bases aligning to TRBD1. The germline V gene has CDR1 MDHEN and CDR2 SYDVKM. The trim removed 5 bases at V and 5 bases at J, leaving 6 bases unmatched. This CDR3 has 15 amino acids. CDR3 in amino acids: CASSNTGGANEKLFF. The CDR3, as DNA: TGTGCCAGCAGTAATACAGGGGGCGCGAATGAAAAACTGTTTTTT.

The CDR3 DNA is TGTGCCAGCAGTTACTCGACGGGAATCAAAAACATTCAGTACTTC. Encoded protein: CASSYSTGIKNIQYF. The V call is TRBV6-5, the J call TRBJ2-4; D is perhaps TRBD2 (5 bases). The germline V and J ends were trimmed by 0 bases and 3 bases, with 9 bases remaining between them. The CDR3 contains 15 residues. Germline-derived CDR1 and CDR2 are MNHEY and SVGAGI.

This sequence joins TRBV30 and TRBJ2-1; tentative D call: TRBD2 (5 bases). The germline CDR1 and CDR2 sequences are GTSNPN and SVGIG (reference sequence). CDR3 length: 14 amino acids. The V end lost 3 bases, the J end lost 4 bases, and 13 bases lay between the germline ends. The CDR3 reads CAWRRAGPYNEQFF. The DNA of the CDR3 is TGTGCCTGGAGGCGGGCAGGCCCTTACAATGAGCAGTTCTTC.